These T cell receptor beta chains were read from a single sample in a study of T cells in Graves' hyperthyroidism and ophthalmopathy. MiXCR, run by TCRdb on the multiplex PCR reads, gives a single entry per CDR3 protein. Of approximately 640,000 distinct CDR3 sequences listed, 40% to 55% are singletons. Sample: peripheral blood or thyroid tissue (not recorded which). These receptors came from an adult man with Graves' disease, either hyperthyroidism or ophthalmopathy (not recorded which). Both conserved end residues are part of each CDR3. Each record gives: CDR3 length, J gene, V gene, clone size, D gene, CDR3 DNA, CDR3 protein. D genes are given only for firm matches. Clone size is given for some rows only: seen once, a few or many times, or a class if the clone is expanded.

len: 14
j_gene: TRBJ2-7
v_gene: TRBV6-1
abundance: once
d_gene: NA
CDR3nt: TGTGCCAGCAGTGGGAAGACAGGTCCGGTAGAGCAGTACTTC
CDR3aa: CASSGKTGPVEQYF

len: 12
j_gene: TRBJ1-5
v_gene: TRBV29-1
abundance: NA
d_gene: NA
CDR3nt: TGCAGCGGGATGGAGCGTAATCAGCCCCAGCATTTT
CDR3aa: CSGMERNQPQHF

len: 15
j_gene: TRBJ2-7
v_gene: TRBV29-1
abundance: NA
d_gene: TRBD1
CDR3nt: TGCAGCGTTGGGAACCCGGGACAGGGGCCCTACGAGCAGTACTTC
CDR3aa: CSVGNPGQGPYEQYF

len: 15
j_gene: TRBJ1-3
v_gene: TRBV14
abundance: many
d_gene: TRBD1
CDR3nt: TGTGCCAGCAGCCAAGAGAAGGGGGCGGGATACACCATATATTTT
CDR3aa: CASSQEKGAGYTIYF

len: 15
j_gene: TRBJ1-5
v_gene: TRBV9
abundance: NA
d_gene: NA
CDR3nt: TGTGCCAGCAGCCCCGGGGGGGGGTGGAATCAGCCCCAGCATTTT
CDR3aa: CASSPGGGWNQPQHF

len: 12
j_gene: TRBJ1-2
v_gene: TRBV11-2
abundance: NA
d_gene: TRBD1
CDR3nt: TGTGCCAGCCAGGGGGCGGACTATCGCTACACCTTC
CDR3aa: CASQGADYRYTF

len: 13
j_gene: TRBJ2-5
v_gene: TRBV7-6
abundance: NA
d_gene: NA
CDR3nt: TGTGCCAGCGGGACGGCAGAAGCAGAGACCCAGTACTTC
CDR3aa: CASGTAEAETQYF

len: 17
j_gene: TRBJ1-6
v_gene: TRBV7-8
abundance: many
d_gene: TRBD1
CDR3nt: TGTGCCAGCAGCTTAGGACCTCAGGACAGGGGTGGTTCACCCCTCCACTTT
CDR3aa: CASSLGPQDRGGSPLHF

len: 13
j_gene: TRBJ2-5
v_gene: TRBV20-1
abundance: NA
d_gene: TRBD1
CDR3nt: TGCAGTGCAATTACAGGGGTAGAAGAGACCCAGTACTTC
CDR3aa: CSAITGVEETQYF

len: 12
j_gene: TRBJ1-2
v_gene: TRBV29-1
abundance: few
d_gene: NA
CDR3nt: TGCAGCGTTGGTACAGGGCACTATGGCTACACCTTC
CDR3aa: CSVGTGHYGYTF

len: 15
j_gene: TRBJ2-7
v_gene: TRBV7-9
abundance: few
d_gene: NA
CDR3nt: TGTGCCAGCAGCTTAGAAGTGGTGGGGGCGGGAGAGCAGTACTTC
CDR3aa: CASSLEVVGAGEQYF

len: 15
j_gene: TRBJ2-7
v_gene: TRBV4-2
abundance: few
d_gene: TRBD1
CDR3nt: TGTGCCAGCAGCCAAGATCGGGACAGGGTCTACGAGCAGTACTTC
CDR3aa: CASSQDRDRVYEQYF

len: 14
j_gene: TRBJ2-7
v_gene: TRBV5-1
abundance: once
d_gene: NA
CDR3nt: TGCGCCAGCAGCCGGGATGGAGGGGGCAACGAGCAGTACTTC
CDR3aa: CASSRDGGGNEQYF

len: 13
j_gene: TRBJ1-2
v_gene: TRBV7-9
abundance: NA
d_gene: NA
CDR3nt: TGTGCCAGCAGCTTGGCCCCCTTGAATGGCTACACCTTC
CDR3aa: CASSLAPLNGYTF

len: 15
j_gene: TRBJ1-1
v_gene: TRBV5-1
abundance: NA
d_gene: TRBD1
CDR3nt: TGCGCCAGCAGCTTACTAGGGACAGGGGAGACTGAAGCTTTCTTT
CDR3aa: CASSLLGTGETEAFF

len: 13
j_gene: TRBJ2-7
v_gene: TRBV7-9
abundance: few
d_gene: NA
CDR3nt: TGTGCCAGCAGCTTAGAAGCCAGCAGCGAGCAGTACTTC
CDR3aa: CASSLEASSEQYF

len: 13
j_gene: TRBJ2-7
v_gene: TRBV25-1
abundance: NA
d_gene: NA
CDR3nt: TGTGCCAGCAGTGAATTTGGAGGGGCCGAGCAGTACTTC
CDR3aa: CASSEFGGAEQYF

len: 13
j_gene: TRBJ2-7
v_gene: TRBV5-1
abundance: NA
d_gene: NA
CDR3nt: TGCGCCAGCAGGGGGACTTCCAACTACGAGCAGTACTTC
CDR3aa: CASRGTSNYEQYF

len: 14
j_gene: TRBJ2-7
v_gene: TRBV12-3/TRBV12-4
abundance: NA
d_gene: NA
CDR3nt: TGTGCCAGCAGCTTACGGGACATGACCTACGAGCAGTACTTC
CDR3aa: CASSLRDMTYEQYF

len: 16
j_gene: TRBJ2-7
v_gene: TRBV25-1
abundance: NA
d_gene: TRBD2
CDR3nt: TGTGCCAGCATCCCCCGATCGGGAGGGTCCCCTTACGAGCAGTACTTC
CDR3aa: CASIPRSGGSPYEQYF

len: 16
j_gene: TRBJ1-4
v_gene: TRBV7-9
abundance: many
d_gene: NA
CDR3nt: TGTGCCAGCAGCTTGAAGGGCCAGGGAACTAATGAAAAACTGTTTTTT
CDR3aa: CASSLKGQGTNEKLFF

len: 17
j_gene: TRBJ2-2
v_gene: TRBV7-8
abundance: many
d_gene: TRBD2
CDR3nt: TGTGCCAGCAGCTTTACGACTAGCGGGAGTATCACCGGGGAGCTGTTTTTT
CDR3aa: CASSFTTSGSITGELFF

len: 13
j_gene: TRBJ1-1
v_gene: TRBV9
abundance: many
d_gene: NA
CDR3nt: TGTGCCAGCAGCGTAGAGCTGGGCACTGAAGCTTTCTTT
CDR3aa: CASSVELGTEAFF

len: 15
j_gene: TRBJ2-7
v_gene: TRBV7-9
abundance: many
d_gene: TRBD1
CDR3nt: TGTGCCAGCAGCTTGGGTGACAGGGGGCTCTACGAGCAGTACTTC
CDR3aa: CASSLGDRGLYEQYF

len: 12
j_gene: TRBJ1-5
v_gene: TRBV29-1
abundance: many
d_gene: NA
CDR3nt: TGCAGCGTTGCGGTGAACAATCAGCCCCAGCATTTT
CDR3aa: CSVAVNNQPQHF

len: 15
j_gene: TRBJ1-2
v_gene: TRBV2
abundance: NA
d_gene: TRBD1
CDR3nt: TGTGCCGCCAGTGACCCGGGACAGGGGGCGCAGGGCTACACCTTC
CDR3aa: CAASDPGQGAQGYTF

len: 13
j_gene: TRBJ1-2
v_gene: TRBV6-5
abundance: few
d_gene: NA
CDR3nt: TGTGCCAGCAGTTACTCGACGGTAAATGGCTACACCTTC
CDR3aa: CASSYSTVNGYTF

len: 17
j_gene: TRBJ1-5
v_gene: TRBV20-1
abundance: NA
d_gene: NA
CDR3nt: TGCAGTGCTAGAAAATATCAGGGGATAGGTATCAATCAGCCCCAGCATTTT
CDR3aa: CSARKYQGIGINQPQHF

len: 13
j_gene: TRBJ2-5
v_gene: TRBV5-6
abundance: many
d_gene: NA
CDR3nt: TGTGCCAGCAGCTTGGGGGGGACGGAGACCCAGTACTTC
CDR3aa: CASSLGGTETQYF

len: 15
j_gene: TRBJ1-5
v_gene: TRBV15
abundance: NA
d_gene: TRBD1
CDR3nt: TGTGCCACCAGCAGAGAGGGGGACAGCTATCAGCCCCAGCATTTT
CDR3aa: CATSREGDSYQPQHF

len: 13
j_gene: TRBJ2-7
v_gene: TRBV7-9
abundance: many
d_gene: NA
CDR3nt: TGTGCCAGCAGCCCGACAGGTCGAGACGAGCAGTACTTC
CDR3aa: CASSPTGRDEQYF

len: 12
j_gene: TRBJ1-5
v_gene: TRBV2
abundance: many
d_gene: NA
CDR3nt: TGTGCCAGCAGTGAAGCCTTGGGGCCCCAGCATTTT
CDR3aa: CASSEALGPQHF

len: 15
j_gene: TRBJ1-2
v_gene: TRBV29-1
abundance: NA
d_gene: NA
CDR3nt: TGCAGCGTTGACCACCGTATTCAGGGCGGCGATGGCTACACCTTC
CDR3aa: CSVDHRIQGGDGYTF

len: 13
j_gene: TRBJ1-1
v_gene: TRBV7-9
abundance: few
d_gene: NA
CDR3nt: TGTGCCAGCAGCCTCATAGTCGCAGACGAAGCTTTCTTT
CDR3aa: CASSLIVADEAFF

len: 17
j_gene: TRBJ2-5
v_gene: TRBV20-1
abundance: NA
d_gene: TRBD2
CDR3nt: TGCAGTGCTAGAGATCTGAGGGCTAGCGGGACGCAAGAGACCCAGTACTTC
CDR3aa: CSARDLRASGTQETQYF

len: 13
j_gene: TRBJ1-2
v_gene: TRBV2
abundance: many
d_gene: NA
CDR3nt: TGTGCCAGCACCCTAGGGGGAAGGGATGGCTACACCTTC
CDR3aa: CASTLGGRDGYTF

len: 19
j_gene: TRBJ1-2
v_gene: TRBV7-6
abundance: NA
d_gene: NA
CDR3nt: TGTGCCAGCAGCTTAGGACAGCATGTGATCGATGCTACTAACTATGGCTACACCTTC
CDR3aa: CASSLGQHVIDATNYGYTF